This record concerns one T cell receptor (beta chain) sequence. The CDR3 runs to 13 residues. V lost 2 bases to trimming and J lost 7 bases, with 9 bases between them. The record originates from a study of blood T cell repertoires in COVID-19. For the study at large: Samples representing acute and convalescent COVID-19 were sourced from the United States, Italy and Spain.

One Seattle source followed patients from active infection through their disease course. Authors' methods: Estimation of nucleated cell counts relied on the amplification of reference gene primers. Generated by immunoSEQ multiplex PCR, the TCRdb table keeps only in-frame clones and is missing some. V and J calls plus clone size are reproduced from that table; the DNA served to infer D and trimming. The top ten clones hold less than 0.95% of a sample with some 450,000 clones, over 85% of them seen once. Sequences were obtained from peripheral blood. This chain uses TRBV12-3 or TRBV12-4 with TRBJ2-4; D uncertain. The sequence came from a man aged 18 to 29 with COVID-19, enrolled during active disease. CDR3 coding DNA: TGTGCCAGCAGTTTAAGTGCGCCTAACATTCAGTACTTC. It specifies CASSLSAPNIQYF.